The 26 T cell receptor beta chains listed next were all sequenced from one sample in a study of blood T cell repertoires in COVID-19. Assay used: immunoSEQ multiplex PCR; TCRdb lists only in-frame clones, some missing. The data show about 250,000 clones, roughly four fifths seen once. The material sequenced was PBMCs or T cells enriched from blood (not recorded which). The receptor source for this set is a man between 50 and 59 years old who had recovered from COVID-19.

The chain carries TRBV9 and TRBJ2-6; TRBD1 might be the D (5 bases). CDR1 is SGDLS, CDR2 YYNGEE, per germline. The CDR3 runs to 17 residues. Between the trimmed V and J ends, which lost 0 bases and 0 bases, there was a span of 10 bases. CDR3 bases: TGTGCCAGCAGCGTAGCTACAGGCGGCTCTGGGGCCAACGTCCTGACTTTC. This sequence encodes CASSVATGGSGANVLTF.

The genes are TRBV27 and TRBJ1-5; D may be TRBD1 (6 bases). The V gene's germline CDR1 is MNHEY and CDR2 SMNVEV (reference sequence). The V end was cut by 1 base, the J end by 0 bases, with 10 bases between. The CDR3 runs to 16 residues. The CDR3 nucleotides are TGTGCCAGCAGTTTATGGGCAGGGGTTAGCAATCAGCCCCAGCATTTT. It yields the protein CASSLWAGVSNQPQHF.

The chain employs TRBV24-1 and TRBJ2-1, with 11 bases fitting TRBD2. V trimming: 7 bases; J trimming: 9 bases; junction bases outside the gene matches: 10. Germline CDR1 KGHDR, CDR2 SFDVKD. The CDR3 runs 15 residues. The CDR3 DNA is TGTGCCACCAGCCTCACTAGCGGGAGCTACGGTGAGCAGTTCTTC. Translating it yields CATSLTSGSYGEQFF.

This rearrangement joins TRBV5-1 to TRBJ1-5; 10 bases line up with TRBD1. This CDR3 spans 14 amino acids. The junction had 3 bases not matched to a gene; V was cut back by 4 bases and J by 5 bases. Germline CDR1 and CDR2: SGHRS and YFSETQ. This CDR3 is CASSVGTGDQPQHF. Written as DNA, the CDR3 is TGCGCCAGCAGCGTCGGGACAGGGGATCAGCCCCAGCATTTT.

This clone occurred once. The rearrangement uses TRBV4-2 and TRBJ2-3; 9 positions agree with TRBD2. Unmatched junction bases numbered 7, after V lost 4 bases and J lost 5 bases. The germline CDR1 and CDR2 sequences are LGHNA and YNFKEQ. This CDR3 comprises 15 residues. The CDR3 DNA is TGTGCCAGCAGCCCTCTGGCGGGGGGGCAAGATACGCAGTATTTT. Its protein is CASSPLAGGQDTQYF.

This sequence joins TRBV27 and TRBJ2-5, with 10 positions matching TRBD2. The trim removed 5 bases at V and 1 base at J, leaving 13 bases unmatched. Per the germline V gene, CDR1 is MNHEY and CDR2 is SMNVEV (reference sequence). The CDR3 is 18 amino acids. The CDR3 nucleotides read TGTGCCAGCAGTGACCGACTAGCGGGCATTTTGCGCCAAGAGACCCAGTACTTC. Protein: CASSDRLAGILRQETQYF.

The genes are TRBV24-1 and TRBJ2-1; 8 nucleotides match TRBD2. This CDR3 comprises 14 residues. CDR1 and CDR2 from the germline V gene are KGHDR and SFDVKD. Trimming removed 7 bases from V and 4 bases from J; junction bases left unmatched: 5. The CDR3 reads CATSRGGLYNEQFF. The CDR3 region has the DNA TGTGCCACCAGCCGGGGGGGCCTTTACAATGAGCAGTTCTTC.

This clone was recorded once. CDR3 protein: CASRGQEIRNTIYF. The CDR3 nucleotides read TGTGCCAGCAGGGGACAGGAGATAAGAAACACCATATATTTT. The V and J genes are TRBV6-5 and TRBJ1-3, with 8 bases lining up with TRBD1. Looked up from germline, CDR1 is MNHEY and CDR2 is SVGAGI. J lost 5 bases, V lost 6 bases, and 6 bases had no gene match. The CDR3 sequence is 14 residues long.

This chain connects TRBV7-9 to TRBJ1-1, with a weak D call TRBD1 (5 bases). With 4 bases removed from V and 7 bases from J, the gap between germline ends came to 16 bases. CDR3 length: 14 amino acids. The V gene's germline CDR1 is SEHNR and CDR2 FQNEAQ (reference sequence). The CDR3 bases are TGTGCCAGCAGCTCGGGGACTGGGATCTATGAAGCTTTCTTT. Amino acids: CASSSGTGIYEAFF. The full variable domain, rest sourced from reference TRBV7-9 and TRBJ1-1, is DTGVSQNPRHKITKRGQNVTFRCDPISEHNRLYWYRQTLGQGPEFLTYFQNEAQLEKSRLLSDRFSAERPKGSFSTLEIQRTEQGDSAMYLCASSSGTGIYEAFFGQGTRLTVV.

This rearrangement joins TRBV19 to TRBJ1-2; 9 positions agree with TRBD1. Trimming at V came to 6 bases and at J to 7 bases, leaving 3 bases not matched to a gene. The CDR3 contains 12 residues. Germline V gives CDR1 LNHDA, CDR2 SQIVND (reference sequence). CDR3 DNA sequence: TGTGCCAGTAGGACAGGGGGATCTGGCTACACCTTC. Its translation is CASRTGGSGYTF. Full variable domain (remainder filled in from reference TRBV19 and TRBJ1-2): DGGITQSPKYLFRKEGQNVTLSCEQNLNHDAMYWYRQDPGQGLRLIYYSQIVNDFQKGDIAEGYSVSREKKESFPLTVTSAQKNPTAFYLCASRTGGSGYTFGSGTRLTVV.

The gene calls are TRBV29-1 and TRBJ2-7, with a tentative D call TRBD2 (7 bases). CDR3 length: 14 amino acids. The germline V and J ends were trimmed by 6 bases and 2 bases, with 17 bases remaining between them. The germline gives CDR1 SQVTM, CDR2 ANQGSEA. As DNA, the CDR3 is TGCAGCGTCCCAAAACAGGGAGGGACCTACGAGCAGTACTTC. Amino acid sequence: CSVPKQGGTYEQYF.

This clone has a single count. This rearrangement joins TRBV27 to TRBJ1-5; D ambiguous. The CDR3 contains 14 residues. The V gene's germline CDR1 is MNHEY and CDR2 SMNVEV (reference sequence). Trimming pared 8 bases from V and 4 bases from J, leaving 15 bases between. The CDR3 spells CASLTPETNQPQHF. Written as DNA, the CDR3 is TGTGCCAGCCTGACACCCGAGACGAATCAGCCCCAGCATTTT.

The rearrangement links TRBV7-9 to TRBJ2-2; 7 positions match TRBD2. In germline, CDR1 is SEHNR, CDR2 FQNEAQ (reference sequence). This CDR3 has 15 amino acids. With 7 bases clipped from V and 3 bases from J, the junction kept 8 bases outside the gene matches. The CDR3 bases are TGTGCCAGCACCAACCGGGGAGGGGACACCGGGGAGCTGTTTTTT. Translating gives CASTNRGGDTGELFF.

The chain uses TRBV15 and TRBJ2-3; the D gene is possibly TRBD2 (5 bases). This CDR3 spans 15 amino acids. Germline V gene lookup returns CDR1 LNHNV and CDR2 YYDKDF (reference sequence). Trimming removed 3 bases from V and 1 base from J, with 11 bases in between. Written as DNA, the CDR3 is TGTGCCACCAGCAGGGCGGGCGCCCGCACAGATACGCAGTATTTT. Encoded protein: CATSRAGARTDTQYF.

The chain links TRBV5-4 to TRBJ2-7; weak D call: TRBD2 (6 bases). There are 15 residues in the CDR3. Trimming cost V 1 base and J 5 bases, with 16 bases left between them. From germline, CDR1 is SGHNT and CDR2 YYREEE (reference sequence). The CDR3 reads CASSLSRGSMDEQYF. Written as DNA, the CDR3 is TGTGCCAGCAGCTTGTCTCGGGGGTCCATGGACGAGCAGTACTTC.

This clone has just one count. The chain is built from TRBV5-1 and TRBJ2-1, with 11 bases identical to TRBD2. Trimming took 2 bases from V and 5 from J; bases not matched to a gene: 6. Germline CDR1 reads SGHRS; CDR2 reads YFSETQ. This CDR3 region has 16 residues. The CDR3 sequence is CASSFPSGGPDNEQFF. Written as DNA, the CDR3 is TGCGCCAGCAGCTTCCCTAGCGGGGGGCCTGACAATGAGCAGTTCTTC.

This clone has a single count. The chain joins TRBV5-1 to TRBJ1-2; 9 bases match TRBD1. V lost 4 bases, J lost 8 bases, and 9 bases stayed unmatched. The germline V gene encodes CDR1 SGHRS and CDR2 YFSETQ. The CDR3 has 14 amino acids. The CDR3 region is CASSPPGQGGGYTF. The CDR3 nucleotides are TGCGCCAGCAGCCCACCGGGACAGGGTGGCGGCTACACCTTC.

This clone was recorded a few times. J is TRBJ2-1 and V is TRBV11-2, with 9 bases fitting TRBD2. The germline V gene has CDR1 SGHAT and CDR2 FQNNGV. The J segment lost 5 bases and the V segment lost 5 bases, leaving 4 bases of the junction unmatched. This CDR3 spans 14 amino acids. CDR3 residues: CASSPTSGHNEQFF. The CDR3 coding sequence is TGTGCCAGCAGCCCGACTAGCGGCCACAATGAGCAGTTCTTC.

The rearrangement uses TRBV30 and TRBJ1-5, with TRBD1 as a possible D gene (5 bases). Germline V lookup: CDR1 GTSNPN, CDR2 SVGIG (reference sequence). Deletions cut 0 bases from V and 7 bases from J, with 22 bases between. CDR3 length equals 17 residues. CDR3 protein: CAWSVKSLSGGYQPQHF. CDR3 DNA sequence: TGTGCCTGGAGTGTAAAAAGTCTCTCGGGGGGTTACCAGCCCCAGCATTTT. Complete variable domain (other parts from reference TRBV30 and TRBJ1-5): SQTIHQWPATLVQPVGSPLSLECTVEGTSNPNLYWYRQAAGRGLQLLFYSVGIGQISSEVPQNLSASRPQDRQFILSSKKLLLSDSGFYLCAWSVKSLSGGYQPQHFGDGTRLSIL.

This clone was observed a few times. The junction does not match germline at one end; this may be a read error. CDR3 coding DNA: TGTGCCACCAGGAGAGCGGGGGGGCTGGGTGCCGGGGAGCTGTTTTTT. Its translation is CATRRAGGLGAGELFF. The chain couples TRBV15 to TRBJ2-2, with 10 bases that match TRBD2. This CDR3 has 16 amino acids. Germline V lookup: CDR1 LNHNV, CDR2 YYDKDF (reference sequence).

The V gene is TRBV3-1 (or the pseudogene TRBV3-2), the J gene TRBJ2-5; 10 nucleotides agree with TRBD2. The CDR3 covers 15 residues. The V gene's germline CDR1 is LGHDT and CDR2 YNNKEL (reference sequence). J was trimmed by 7 bases and V by 4 bases; bases with no gene match: 9. The CDR3 here is CASSLDLAGVGTQYF. CDR3 DNA: TGTGCCAGCAGCCTGGACCTAGCGGGAGTGGGGACCCAGTACTTC.

As DNA, the CDR3 is TGCGCCAGCAGCGAAACTAGCGGGAAGGTAGATACGCAGTATTTT. It encodes CASSETSGKVDTQYF. The chain employs TRBV10-1 and TRBJ2-3; 10 bases are shared with TRBD2. The ends lost 6 bases at V and 5 bases at J; junction bases unmatched: 8. The CDR3 extends over 15 amino acids. Per germline, CDR1 WNHNN and CDR2 SYGVQD (reference sequence).

V is TRBV6-5 and J is TRBJ2-7, with TRBD1 matching over 11 bases. V gave up 6 bases and J gave up 4 bases; unmatched junction bases: 8. This CDR3 region has 15 residues. Looked up from germline, CDR1 is MNHEY and CDR2 is SVGAGI. The CDR3 DNA reads as TGTGCCAGCAGAATGGGACAGGGGGTGTTGTACGAGCAGTACTTC. Translating it yields CASRMGQGVLYEQYF.

The CDR3 DNA reads TGCGCCAGCAGCTCCGGACAGCAGATAAGGATGAACACTGAAGCTTTCTTT. Amino acid sequence: CASSSGQQIRMNTEAFF. This chain uses TRBV5-1 with TRBJ1-1, with a possible D match to TRBD1 (6 bases). Germline values: CDR1 SGHRS, CDR2 YFSETQ. Deletions cut 3 bases from V and 0 bases from J, with 18 bases between. This CDR3 contains 17 residues.

This rearrangement joins TRBV21-1 to TRBJ1-1; no check of the table's D call, TRBD1, against the DNA was made. TRBV21-1 is assigned pseudogene status. The CDR3 runs to 14 residues. The CDR3 reads CASSIPTGNTEAFF. The CDR3 DNA follows: TGTGCCAGCAGCATACCGACAGGGAACACTGAAGCTTTCTTT.

The chain recombines TRBV4-2 with TRBJ1-4; 9 bases align to TRBD1. The V gene's germline CDR1 is LGHNA and CDR2 YNFKEQ. The junction had 8 bases not matched to a gene; V was cut back by 1 base and J by 5 bases. The CDR3 has 17 amino acids. As DNA, the CDR3 is TGTGCCAGCAGCCAAGTTGGGGGGACAGGGCCAAATGAAAAACTGTTTTTT. The encoded protein is CASSQVGGTGPNEKLFF.